The 29 T cell receptor beta chains given below trace back to one sample, sequenced in a study of OX40 agonist ivuxolimab in advanced cancers. Method: immunoSEQ multiplex PCR; TCRdb's copy keeps in-frame clones and lacks some. The sample consists of 90,000 to 100,000 clones, about 88% of them appearing once. The starting material was CD4+ or CD8+ T cells sorted from blood, obtained in a trial of the OX40 agonist ivuxolimab. The source of these receptors is an adult with an advanced solid tumor such as melanoma, head and neck, liver or kidney cancer.

The genes are TRBV7-9 and TRBJ2-5, with D perhaps matching TRBD1 or TRBD2 (5 bases each). Trimming cost V 8 bases and J 13 bases, with 20 bases left between them. Germline V CDR1 and CDR2: SEHNR, FQNEAQ (reference sequence). The CDR3 runs to 12 residues. For the CDR3, the DNA is TGTGCCAGCGGACTGGGGGAAGAGACCTGGTACTTC. This codes for CASGLGEETWYF.

The chain recombines TRBV6-5 with TRBJ1-6; possible D gene TRBD1, 6 bases. The CDR3 length is 14 residues. With 5 bases removed from V and 4 bases from J, the gap between germline ends came to 9 bases. The germline V gene encodes CDR1 MNHEY and CDR2 SVGAGI. CDR3: CASSRQEYNSPLHF. The CDR3 nucleotides are TGTGCCAGCAGTAGACAGGAGTATAATTCACCCCTCCACTTT.

This sequence joins TRBV7-2 and TRBJ1-2; D not resolved. Germline assignment: CDR1 SGHTA and CDR2 FQGNSA. CDR3 length: 16 amino acids. Trimming cost V 1 base and J 4 bases, with 16 bases left between them. The CDR3 is CASSLGAVKAGYGYTF. The CDR3 DNA follows: TGTGCCAGCAGCTTAGGGGCGGTAAAGGCAGGCTATGGCTACACCTTC. Full variable domain (remainder filled in from reference TRBV7-2 and TRBJ1-2): GAGVSQSPSNKVTEKGKDVELRCDPISGHTALYWYRQSLGQGLEFLIYFQGNSAPDKSGLPSDRFSAERTGGSVSTLTIQRTQQEDSAVYLCASSLGAVKAGYGYTFGSGTRLTVV.

The gene calls are TRBV11-2 and TRBJ2-3; D remains ambiguous. Trimming pared 5 bases from V and 1 base from J, leaving 7 bases between. The CDR3 extends over 13 amino acids. CDR1 is SGHAT, CDR2 FQNNGV, per germline. The CDR3 loop reads CASSEQGTDTQYF. CDR3 in DNA: TGTGCCAGCAGCGAGCAGGGCACAGATACGCAGTATTTT.

This chain connects TRBV5-1 to TRBJ1-2, with no clear D. This CDR3 is 15 amino acids long. Germline CDR1 reads SGHRS; CDR2 reads YFSETQ. V was pared by 4 bases and J by 8 bases, with 21 bases between. The CDR3 reads CASSDPTGPPRGYTF. The CDR3 nucleotides read TGCGCCAGCAGCGATCCTACGGGCCCCCCTCGGGGCTACACCTTC.

The chain combines TRBV7-9 with TRBJ1-1, with D possibly being TRBD1 (5 bases). V was pared by 5 bases and J by 3 bases, with 7 bases between. The CDR3 is made up of 12 amino acids. Germline lookup yields CDR1 SEHNR and CDR2 FQNEAQ (reference sequence). CDR3 DNA: TGTGCCAGCAGCCGGGGGGACACTGAAGCTTTCTTT. It is translated as CASSRGDTEAFF.

The V gene is TRBV7-2, the J gene TRBJ2-4; D ambiguous. Germline CDR1 SGHTA, CDR2 FQGNSA. V shed 8 bases and J shed 2 bases, with 13 bases lying between them. The CDR3 contains 14 residues. CDR3 sequence reads: CASGSGNPKNIQYF. The CDR3 DNA reads as TGTGCCAGCGGGTCAGGAAACCCCAAAAACATTCAGTACTTC. Variable domain in full (rest from reference TRBV7-2 and TRBJ2-4): GAGVSQSPSNKVTEKGKDVELRCDPISGHTALYWYRQSLGQGLEFLIYFQGNSAPDKSGLPSDRFSAERTGGSVSTLTIQRTQQEDSAVYLCASGSGNPKNIQYFGAGTRLSVL.

This clone was seen only once. The chain couples TRBV6-1 to TRBJ2-7; D uncertain. CDR3 size: 12 residues. V lost 3 bases and J lost 1, with 4 bases in between. Per the germline V gene, CDR1 is MNHNS and CDR2 is SASEGT. The CDR3 is CASSERSYEQYF. The CDR3 region has the DNA TGTGCCAGCAGTGAGAGATCCTACGAGCAGTACTTC.

The V call is TRBV5-1, the J call TRBJ2-6; D gene ambiguous. CDR1 and CDR2 (germline): SGHRS, YFSETQ. This CDR3 contains 15 residues. Trimming removed 0 bases at V and 0 bases at J, with 4 bases between. CDR3 nucleotides: TGCGCCAGCAGCTTGGTTCCCTCTGGGGCCAACGTCCTGACTTTC. Its translation: CASSLVPSGANVLTF.

The chain couples TRBV5-4 to TRBJ2-1; 7 nucleotides agree with TRBD2. Trimming cost V 3 bases and J 0 bases; bases outside gene matches: 6. This CDR3 is 16 amino acids long. Germline CDR1 reads SGHNT; CDR2 reads YYREEE (reference sequence). The CDR3 DNA reads TGTGCCAGCAGCTCCCAGAGGGAGGGCTCCTACAATGAGCAGTTCTTC. Translated: CASSSQREGSYNEQFF.

The chain has TRBV13 and TRBJ2-3, with D perhaps being TRBD1 or TRBD2 (7 bases each). The CDR3 loop spans 17 amino acids. V lost 0 bases and J 5 bases, leaving 18 bases between the germline ends. Germline CDR1 and CDR2: PRHDT and FYEKMQ (reference sequence). CDR3 bases: TGTGCCAGCAGCTTAGGAGGGGGCGGGAGCGGCGGAGATACGCAGTATTTT. This sequence encodes CASSLGGGGSGGDTQYF. Full variable domain (outside the CDR3, taken from reference TRBV13 and TRBJ2-3): AAGVIQSPRHLIKEKRETATLKCYPIPRHDTVYWYQQGPGQDPQFLISFYEKMQSDKGSIPDRFSAQQFSDYHSELNMSSLELGDSALYFCASSLGGGGSGGDTQYFGPGTRLTVL.

V gene TRBV12-1 combines with J gene TRBJ1-2; the table assigns TRBD1, which was not confirmed against the DNA. TRBV12-1 corresponds to a pseudogene. The CDR3 is 15 amino acids. The CDR3 region has the DNA TGTGCCAGCAGCTTTTGGCGGACAGGGCGATATGGCTACACCTTC. Translating gives CASSFWRTGRYGYTF.

V usage is TRBV21-1 and J usage is TRBJ1-5. TRBV21-1 is assigned pseudogene status. This CDR3 has 19 amino acids. CDR3 sequence (DNA): TGTGCCAGCAGCAAAGCTAATTGGAGGGGCTCGGATAGCAATCAGCCCCAGCATTTT. This sequence encodes CASSKANWRGSDSNQPQHF.

The chain recombines TRBV5-1 with TRBJ2-6, with D possibly TRBD2 on 6 matching bases. Germline V lookup: CDR1 SGHRS, CDR2 YFSETQ. The CDR3 totals 15 residues. The V end lost 3 bases, the J end lost 0 bases, and 7 bases lay between the germline ends. CDR3 nucleotides: TGCGCCAGCAGCTCTAGCGTCTCTGGGGCCAACGTCCTGACTTTC. Its protein product is CASSSSVSGANVLTF.

V and J are TRBV5-1 and TRBJ2-3; 7 bases match TRBD2. J lost 5 bases, V lost 3 bases, and 12 bases had no gene match. The CDR3 has 16 residues. Germline-derived CDR1 and CDR2 are SGHRS and YFSETQ. The DNA for the CDR3 is TGCGCCAGCAGCTGGTTTGGCGCGGGAGCACAAGATACGCAGTATTTT. Its protein product is CASSWFGAGAQDTQYF.

This clone was detected only a few times. The V call is TRBV6-5, the J call TRBJ2-5, with 14 bases fitting TRBD2. Trimming cost V 6 bases and J 4 bases; bases outside gene matches: 1. The CDR3 sequence is 14 residues long. Germline V lookup: CDR1 MNHEY, CDR2 SVGAGI. The CDR3 loop reads CASRTSGRGETQYF. CDR3 DNA: TGTGCCAGCAGGACTAGCGGGAGGGGAGAGACCCAGTACTTC.

The CDR3 coding sequence is TGTGCCAGCAGCTTAGGGCAACCTAATGAGCAGTTCTTC. It codes for CASSLGQPNEQFF. The chain uses TRBV7-7 and TRBJ2-1; D unresolved. Trimming took off 1 base at V and 7 bases at J, with 8 bases between the two ends. The CDR3 is 13 residues long. CDR1 SSHAT and CDR2 FNYEAQ come from the germline V gene (reference sequence).

The chain employs TRBV10-3 and TRBJ1-1; D is perhaps TRBD1 (5 bases). This CDR3 is built from 14 residues. The V and J ends lost 11 bases and 3 bases respectively, with 19 bases between them. Germline CDR1 and CDR2: ENHRY and SYGVKD. CDR3 sequence reads: CALRRGEGHTEAFF. The CDR3 DNA follows: TGTGCCCTACGGCGGGGGGAGGGTCACACTGAAGCTTTCTTT.

CDR3 region: CASGNRRSLTQDTQYF. The CDR3 region has the DNA TGTGCCAGCGGAAACCGACGGAGCTTGACTCAAGATACGCAGTATTTT. The chain employs TRBV27 and TRBJ2-3; D remains unclear. Trimming stripped 8 bases from V and 5 bases from J, with 23 bases between. The CDR3 covers 16 residues. Germline V gene lookup returns CDR1 MNHEY and CDR2 SMNVEV (reference sequence).

This clone was counted a single time. The chain is built from TRBV5-1 and TRBJ2-5; perhaps TRBD1 as D (5 bases). Germline V CDR1 and CDR2: SGHRS, YFSETQ. Trimming cost V 6 bases and J 1 base, with 7 bases left between them. This CDR3 contains 12 residues. The CDR3, as DNA: TGCGCCAGCAAAGACAGCCAAGAGACCCAGTACTTC. It is translated as CASKDSQETQYF.

The chain uses TRBV5-4 and TRBJ2-2, with 10 nucleotides matching TRBD2. J lost 4 bases, V lost 4 bases, and 7 bases had no gene match. Germline CDR1 SGHNT, CDR2 YYREEE (reference sequence). There are 16 residues in the CDR3. CDR3 DNA sequence: TGTGCCAGCAGCCCCGGTTTAGCGGGAGGCACCGGGGAGCTGTTTTTT. Protein product: CASSPGLAGGTGELFF.

V gene TRBV5-4 combines with J gene TRBJ2-2; possibly TRBD2 for D (6 bases). There are 14 residues in the CDR3. The germline CDR1 and CDR2 sequences are SGHNT and YYREEE (reference sequence). Trimming removed 6 bases from V and 5 bases from J, with 14 bases in between. The CDR3 spells CASTTPGRTGELFF. The CDR3 DNA reads TGTGCCAGCACCACACCAGGGAGGACCGGGGAGCTGTTTTTT.

The V call is TRBV18, the J call TRBJ2-7; 7 nucleotides agree with TRBD1. Germline lookup yields CDR1 KGHSH and CDR2 LQKENI. The CDR3 runs to 13 residues. The junction had 5 bases not matched to a gene; V was cut back by 3 bases and J by 6 bases. CDR3 residues: CASSPSRGREQYV. The CDR3 coding sequence is TGTGCCAGCTCACCTTCAAGGGGGCGCGAGCAGTACGTC.

The rearrangement links TRBV5-1 to TRBJ2-1; D gene uncertain. V lost 1 base and J 5 bases, leaving 4 bases between the germline ends. Germline CDR1 and CDR2: SGHRS and YFSETQ. This CDR3 is built from 12 residues. The CDR3 spells CASSLIHNEQFF. CDR3 DNA sequence: TGCGCCAGCAGCTTGATCCACAATGAGCAGTTCTTC.

The rearrangement uses TRBV30 and TRBJ1-5, with D possibly matching TRBD1 (5 bases). CDR1 is GTSNPN, CDR2 SVGIG, per germline (reference sequence). V dropped 2 bases and J dropped 6 bases, with 11 bases sitting between them. The CDR3 length is 13 residues. The CDR3 region is CAWSLGGGQPQHF. CDR3 bases: TGTGCCTGGAGTCTGGGGGGTGGTCAGCCCCAGCATTTT. Full variable domain (missing parts from reference TRBV30 and TRBJ1-5): SQTIHQWPATLVQPVGSPLSLECTVEGTSNPNLYWYRQAAGRGLQLLFYSVGIGQISSEVPQNLSASRPQDRQFILSSKKLLLSDSGFYLCAWSLGGGQPQHFGDGTRLSIL.

The chain has TRBV29-1 and TRBJ1-2, with a tentative D call TRBD1 (5 bases). The CDR3 sequence is 13 residues long. Germline V gives CDR1 SQVTM, CDR2 ANQGSEA. Trimming removed 6 bases from V and 4 bases from J, with 15 bases in between. CDR3 DNA sequence: TGCAGCGTGGACCGGGACCTGTTCTATGGCTACACCTTC. This gives the protein CSVDRDLFYGYTF.

The chain employs TRBV11-3 and TRBJ2-2; D is unresolved. Germline CDR1 and CDR2: SGHNT and YENEEA. The V and J ends lost 2 bases and 4 bases respectively, with 5 bases between them. The CDR3 has 13 amino acids. The CDR3 DNA follows: TGTGCCAGCAGCTTAACCCCCACCGGGGAGCTGTTTTTT. This translates into CASSLTPTGELFF.

This chain uses TRBV30 with TRBJ1-2; D is uncertain. In germline, CDR1 is GTSNPN, CDR2 SVGIG (reference sequence). V lost 1 base to trimming and J lost 6 bases, with 12 bases between them. The CDR3 totals 13 residues. The CDR3 nucleotides are TGTGCCTGGAGTGGGGCAGGAGAACATGGCTACACCTTC. It specifies CAWSGAGEHGYTF.

This chain links TRBV5-1 with TRBJ2-1, with no clear D. The CDR3 spans 14 residues. CDR1 is SGHRS, CDR2 YFSETQ, per germline. The ends were cut back, 3 bases at V and 2 bases at J, with 9 bases in the middle. The chain's CDR3 is CASSSDGPYNEQFF. DNA for the CDR3: TGCGCCAGCAGCTCCGATGGACCCTACAATGAGCAGTTCTTC.